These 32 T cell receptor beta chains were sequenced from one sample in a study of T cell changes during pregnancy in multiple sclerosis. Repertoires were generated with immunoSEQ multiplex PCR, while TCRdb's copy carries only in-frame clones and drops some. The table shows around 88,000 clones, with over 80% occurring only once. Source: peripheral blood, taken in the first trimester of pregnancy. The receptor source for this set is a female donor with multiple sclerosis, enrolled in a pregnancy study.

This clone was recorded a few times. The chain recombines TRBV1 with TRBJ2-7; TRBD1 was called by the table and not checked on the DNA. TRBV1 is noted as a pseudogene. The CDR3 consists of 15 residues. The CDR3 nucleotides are TGCACCAGAACCCCCAACAGGGAAGACCGCCACGAGCAGTACTTC. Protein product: CTRTPNREDRHEQYF.

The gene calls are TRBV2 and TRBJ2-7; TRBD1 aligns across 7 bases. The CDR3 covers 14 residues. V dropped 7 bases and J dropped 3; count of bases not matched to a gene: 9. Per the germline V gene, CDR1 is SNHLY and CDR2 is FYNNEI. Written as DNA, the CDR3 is TGTGCCAGCAAGGGGGCGACAGGTAGCTACGAGCAGTACTTC. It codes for CASKGATGSYEQYF.

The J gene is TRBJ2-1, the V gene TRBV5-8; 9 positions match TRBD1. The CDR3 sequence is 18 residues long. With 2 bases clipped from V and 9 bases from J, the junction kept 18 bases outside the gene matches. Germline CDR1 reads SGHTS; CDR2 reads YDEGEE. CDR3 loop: CASSFFLGQGKLKREQFF. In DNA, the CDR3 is TGTGCCAGCAGCTTTTTTCTGGGACAGGGTAAGCTCAAGCGTGAGCAGTTCTTC.

In DNA, the CDR3 is TGCGCCAGCAGCCTCCGACAGTCCTGGGGGCAGTTCTTC. It specifies CASSLRQSWGQFF. The genes are TRBV5-1 and TRBJ2-1, with a weak D call TRBD1 (5 bases). The CDR3 is 13 amino acids. Trimming pared 4 bases from V and 12 bases from J, leaving 17 bases between. Germline CDR1 reads SGHRS; CDR2 reads YFSETQ.

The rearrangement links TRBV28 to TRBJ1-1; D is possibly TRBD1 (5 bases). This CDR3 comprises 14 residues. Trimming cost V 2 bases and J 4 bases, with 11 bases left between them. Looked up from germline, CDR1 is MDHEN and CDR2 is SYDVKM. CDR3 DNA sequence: TGTGCCAGCAGTTTAAGGGGTTGGGGCACTGAAGCTTTCTTT. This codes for CASSLRGWGTEAFF.

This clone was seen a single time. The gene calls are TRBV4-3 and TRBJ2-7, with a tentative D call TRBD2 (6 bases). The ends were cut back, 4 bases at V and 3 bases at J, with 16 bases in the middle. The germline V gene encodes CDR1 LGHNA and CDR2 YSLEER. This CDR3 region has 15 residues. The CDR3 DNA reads TGCGCCAGCAGCCCGGGGTCGCGGGACGTCTACGAGCAGTACTTC. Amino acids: CASSPGSRDVYEQYF.

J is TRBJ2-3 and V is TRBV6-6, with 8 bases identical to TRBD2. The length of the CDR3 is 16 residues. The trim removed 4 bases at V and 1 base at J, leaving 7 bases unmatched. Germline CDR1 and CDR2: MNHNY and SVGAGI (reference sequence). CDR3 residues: CASSSSGSIGTDTQYF. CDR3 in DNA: TGTGCCAGCAGTTCGAGCGGGAGTATCGGCACAGATACGCAGTATTTT.

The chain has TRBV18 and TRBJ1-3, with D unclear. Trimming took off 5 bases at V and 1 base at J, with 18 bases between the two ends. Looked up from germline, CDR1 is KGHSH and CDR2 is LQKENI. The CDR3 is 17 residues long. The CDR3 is CASSSSLGGGSGNTIYF. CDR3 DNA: TGTGCCAGCTCAAGTTCGTTAGGAGGAGGATCTGGAAACACCATATATTTT.

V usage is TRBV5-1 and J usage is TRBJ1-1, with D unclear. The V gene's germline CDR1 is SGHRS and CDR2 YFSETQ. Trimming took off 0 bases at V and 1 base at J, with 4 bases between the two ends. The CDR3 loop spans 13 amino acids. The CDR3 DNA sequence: TGCGCCAGCAGCTTGGACAAGAACACTGAAGCTTTCTTT. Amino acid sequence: CASSLDKNTEAFF.

The CDR3 DNA follows: TGTGCCAGCAGCCAAGATGGGAGGAGGGCCCAGGCCAATGAGCAGTTCTTC. Amino acids: CASSQDGRRAQANEQFF. This rearrangement joins TRBV4-2 to TRBJ2-1; D possibly corresponds to TRBD2 (6 bases). The CDR3 contains 17 residues. Germline V gene data show CDR1 as LGHNA and CDR2 as YNFKEQ. Trimming cost V 0 bases and J 6 bases, with 18 bases left between them.

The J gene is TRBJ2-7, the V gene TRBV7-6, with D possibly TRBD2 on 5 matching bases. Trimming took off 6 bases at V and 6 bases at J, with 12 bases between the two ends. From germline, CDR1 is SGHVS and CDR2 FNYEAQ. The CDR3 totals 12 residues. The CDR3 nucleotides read TGTGCCAGCAGTGGTGGCGGGCCCGAGCAGTACTTC. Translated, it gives CASSGGGPEQYF.

CDR3 sequence (DNA): TGTGCCAGTAGTTCCGACAGGAACACTGAAGCTTTCTTT. Translating it yields CASSSDRNTEAFF. V is TRBV19 and J is TRBJ1-1, with a possible D match to TRBD1 (5 bases). The germline gives CDR1 LNHDA, CDR2 SQIVND (reference sequence). This CDR3 spans 13 amino acids. Trimming left V 5 bases short and J 1 base short, with 8 bases between. Supplemented by reference TRBV19 and TRBJ1-1, the full variable domain reads DGGITQSPKYLFRKEGQNVTLSCEQNLNHDAMYWYRQDPGQGLRLIYYSQIVNDFQKGDIAEGYSVSREKKESFPLTVTSAQKNPTAFYLCASSSDRNTEAFFGQGTRLTVV.

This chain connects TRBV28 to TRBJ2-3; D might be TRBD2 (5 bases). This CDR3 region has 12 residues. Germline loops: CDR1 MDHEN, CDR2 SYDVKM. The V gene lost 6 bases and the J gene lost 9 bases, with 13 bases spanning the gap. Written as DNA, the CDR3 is TGTGCCAGCAGAAGCGGAATGTACACGCAGTATTTT. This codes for CASRSGMYTQYF.

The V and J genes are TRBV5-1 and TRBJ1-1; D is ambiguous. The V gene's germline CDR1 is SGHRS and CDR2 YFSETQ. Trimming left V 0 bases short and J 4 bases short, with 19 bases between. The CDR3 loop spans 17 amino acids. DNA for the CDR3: TGCGCCAGCAGCTTGGCCACAGCAGCAGCCCGACCCACTGAAGCTTTCTTT. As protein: CASSLATAAARPTEAFF.

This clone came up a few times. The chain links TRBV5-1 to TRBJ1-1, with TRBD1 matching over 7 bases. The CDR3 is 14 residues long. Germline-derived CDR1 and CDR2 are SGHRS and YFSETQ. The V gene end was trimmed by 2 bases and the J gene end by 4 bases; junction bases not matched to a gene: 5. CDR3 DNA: TGCGCCAGCAGCTTAGGGGGCGCAAGCACTGAAGCTTTCTTT. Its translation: CASSLGGASTEAFF. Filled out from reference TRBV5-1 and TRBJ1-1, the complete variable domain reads KAGVTQTPRYLIKTRGQQVTLSCSPISGHRSVSWYQQTPGQGLQFLFEYFSETQRNKGNFPGRFSGRQFSNSRSEMNVSTLELGDSALYLCASSLGGASTEAFFGQGTRLTVV.

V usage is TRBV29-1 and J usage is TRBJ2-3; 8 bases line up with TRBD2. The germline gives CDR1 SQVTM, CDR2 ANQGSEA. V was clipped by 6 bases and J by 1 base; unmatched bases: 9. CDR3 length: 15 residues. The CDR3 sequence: CSVGRGREGTDTQYF. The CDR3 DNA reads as TGCAGCGTCGGGCGGGGGCGGGAGGGCACAGATACGCAGTATTTT.

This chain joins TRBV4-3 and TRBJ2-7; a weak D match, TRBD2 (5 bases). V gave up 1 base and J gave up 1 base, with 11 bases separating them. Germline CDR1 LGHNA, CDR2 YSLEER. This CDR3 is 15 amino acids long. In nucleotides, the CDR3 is TGCGCCAGCAGCCAAGCCCTTGGGGAGTCCTACGAGCAGTACTTC. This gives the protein CASSQALGESYEQYF.

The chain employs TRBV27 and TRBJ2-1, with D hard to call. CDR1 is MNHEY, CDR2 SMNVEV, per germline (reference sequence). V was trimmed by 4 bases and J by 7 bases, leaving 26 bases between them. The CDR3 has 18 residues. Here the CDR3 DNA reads TGTGCCAGCAGTTCCCCAATATTAGCCCTAAGAGGCTCTAATGAGCAGTTCTTC. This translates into CASSSPILALRGSNEQFF.

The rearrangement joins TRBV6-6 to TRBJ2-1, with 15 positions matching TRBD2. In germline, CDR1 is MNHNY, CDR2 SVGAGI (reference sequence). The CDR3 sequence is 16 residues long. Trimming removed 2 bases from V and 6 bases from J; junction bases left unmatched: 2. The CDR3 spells CASSYGGLAGGNEQFF. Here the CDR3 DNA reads TGTGCCAGCAGTTACGGGGGACTAGCGGGAGGCAATGAGCAGTTCTTC.

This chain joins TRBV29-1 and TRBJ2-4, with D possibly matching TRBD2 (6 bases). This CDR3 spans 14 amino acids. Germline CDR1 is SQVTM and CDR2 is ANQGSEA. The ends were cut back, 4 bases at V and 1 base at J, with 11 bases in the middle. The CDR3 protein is CSVVGGRAKNIQYF. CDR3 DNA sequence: TGCAGCGTTGTAGGAGGGAGGGCCAAAAACATTCAGTACTTC.

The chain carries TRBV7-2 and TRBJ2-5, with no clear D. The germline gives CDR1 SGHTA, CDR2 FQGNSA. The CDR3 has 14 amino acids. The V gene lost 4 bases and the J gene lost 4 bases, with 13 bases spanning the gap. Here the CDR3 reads CASSSQVLLETQYF. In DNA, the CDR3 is TGTGCCAGCAGCTCCCAGGTGTTATTAGAGACCCAGTACTTC. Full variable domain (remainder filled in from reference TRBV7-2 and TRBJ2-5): GAGVSQSPSNKVTEKGKDVELRCDPISGHTALYWYRQSLGQGLEFLIYFQGNSAPDKSGLPSDRFSAERTGGSVSTLTIQRTQQEDSAVYLCASSSQVLLETQYFGPGTRLLVL.

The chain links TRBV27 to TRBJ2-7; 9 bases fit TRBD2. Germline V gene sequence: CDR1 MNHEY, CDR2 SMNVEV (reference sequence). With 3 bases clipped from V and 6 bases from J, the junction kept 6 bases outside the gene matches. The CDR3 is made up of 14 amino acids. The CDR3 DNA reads TGTGCCAGCAGTTTTCAGCGGGAGGCCGGCGAGCAGTACTTC. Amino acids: CASSFQREAGEQYF.

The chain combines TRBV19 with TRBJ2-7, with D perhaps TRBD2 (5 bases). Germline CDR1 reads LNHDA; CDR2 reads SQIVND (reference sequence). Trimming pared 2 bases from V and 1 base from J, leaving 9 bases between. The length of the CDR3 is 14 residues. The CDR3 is CASSISGISYEQYF. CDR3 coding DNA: TGTGCCAGTAGTATATCCGGGATATCCTACGAGCAGTACTTC.

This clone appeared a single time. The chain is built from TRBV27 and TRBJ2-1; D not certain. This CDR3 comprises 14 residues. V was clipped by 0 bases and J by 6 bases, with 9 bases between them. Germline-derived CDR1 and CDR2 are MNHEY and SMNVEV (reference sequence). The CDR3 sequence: CASSLSGQLNEQFF. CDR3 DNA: TGTGCCAGCAGTTTATCTGGGCAGCTCAATGAGCAGTTCTTC.

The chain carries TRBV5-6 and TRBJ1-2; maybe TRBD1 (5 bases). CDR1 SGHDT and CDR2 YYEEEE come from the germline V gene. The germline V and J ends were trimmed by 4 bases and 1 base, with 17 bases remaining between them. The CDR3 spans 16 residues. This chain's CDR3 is CASSRQKVLFNYGYTF. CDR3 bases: TGTGCCAGCAGCCGACAGAAGGTTCTCTTTAACTATGGCTACACCTTC.

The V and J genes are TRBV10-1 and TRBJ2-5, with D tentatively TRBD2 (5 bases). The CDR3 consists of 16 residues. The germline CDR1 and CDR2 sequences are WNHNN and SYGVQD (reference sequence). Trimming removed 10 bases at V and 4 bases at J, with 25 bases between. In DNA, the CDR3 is TGCGCCAACAATCCCGGTCGGGGTATGTCTCGAGAGACCCAGTACTTC. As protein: CANNPGRGMSRETQYF.

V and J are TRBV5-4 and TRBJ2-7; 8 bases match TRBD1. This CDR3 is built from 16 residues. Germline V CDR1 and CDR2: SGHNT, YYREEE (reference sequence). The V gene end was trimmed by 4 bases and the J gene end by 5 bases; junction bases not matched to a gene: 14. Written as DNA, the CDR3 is TGTGCCAGCAGCCACCCCGAGGGGCAGGGGGCCAACGAGCAGTACTTC. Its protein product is CASSHPEGQGANEQYF. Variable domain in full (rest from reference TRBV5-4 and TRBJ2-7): ETGVTQSPTHLIKTRGQQVTLRCSSQSGHNTVSWYQQALGQGPQFIFQYYREEENGRGNFPPRFSGLQFPNYSSELNVNALELDDSALYLCASSHPEGQGANEQYFGPGTRLTVT.

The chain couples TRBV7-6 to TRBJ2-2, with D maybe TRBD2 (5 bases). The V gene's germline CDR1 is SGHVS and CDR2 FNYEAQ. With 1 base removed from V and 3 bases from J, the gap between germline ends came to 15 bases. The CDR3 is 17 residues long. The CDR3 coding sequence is TGTGCCAGCAGCTTAGGAGGTAGTGGGAGCTACACCGGGGAGCTGTTTTTT. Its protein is CASSLGGSGSYTGELFF.

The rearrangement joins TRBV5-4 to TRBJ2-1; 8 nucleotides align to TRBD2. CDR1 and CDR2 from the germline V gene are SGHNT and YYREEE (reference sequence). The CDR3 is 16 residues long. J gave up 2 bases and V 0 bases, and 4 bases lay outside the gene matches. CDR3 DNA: TGTGCCAGCAGCTTGGCCACTAGCGGAGCCTACAATGAGCAGTTCTTC. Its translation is CASSLATSGAYNEQFF.

CDR3 bases: TGTGCCAGCACCCGTCGACTAGCGGGAGAAGAGACCCAGTACTTC. Translating it yields CASTRRLAGEETQYF. The chain recombines TRBV6-1 with TRBJ2-5; 12 bases fit TRBD2. Germline-derived CDR1 and CDR2 are MNHNS and SASEGT. Trimming at V came to 7 bases and at J to 3 bases, leaving 6 bases not matched to a gene. The CDR3 spans 15 residues.

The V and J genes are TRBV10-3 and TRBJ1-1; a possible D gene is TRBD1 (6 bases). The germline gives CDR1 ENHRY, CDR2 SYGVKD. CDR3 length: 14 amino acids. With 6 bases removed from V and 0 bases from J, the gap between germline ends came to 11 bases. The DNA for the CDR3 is TGTGCCATCAGGGAACAGGGATTGAACACTGAAGCTTTCTTT. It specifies CAIREQGLNTEAFF.

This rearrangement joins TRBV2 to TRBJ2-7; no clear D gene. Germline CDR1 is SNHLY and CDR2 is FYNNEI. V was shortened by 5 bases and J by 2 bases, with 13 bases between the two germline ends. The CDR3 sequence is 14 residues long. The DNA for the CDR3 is TGTGCCAGCAGTCCTCCGGGTTCCCCCTACGAGCAGTACTTC. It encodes CASSPPGSPYEQYF.